The 21 T cell receptor beta chains listed next were all sequenced from one sample in a study of cytomegalovirus exposure and HLA in healthy donors. Both 60 Vbeta primers and 13 Jbeta primers went into the PCR. The method was immunoSEQ multiplex PCR; TCRdb's version includes in-frame clones alone and lacks a portion of them. In the table there are about 140,000 clones, about 78% of which are singletons. Sequenced: PBMCs. Receptors originate from a man younger than 30 in good health and CMV-seronegative.

This rearrangement joins TRBV6-5 to TRBJ1-1, with 8 nucleotides matching TRBD1. The V gene's germline CDR1 is MNHEY and CDR2 SVGAGI. V lost 0 bases and J lost 5; bases outside the gene matches: 8. This CDR3 region has 16 residues. The CDR3 coding sequence is TGTGCCAGCAGTTACTCGCACAGGGGGTTTTCAACTGAAGCTTTCTTT. Its translation is CASSYSHRGFSTEAFF.

The chain recombines TRBV27 with TRBJ2-7; 13 bases line up with TRBD2. The CDR3 extends over 16 amino acids. V lost 2 bases, J lost 7 bases, and 8 bases stayed unmatched. CDR1 is MNHEY, CDR2 SMNVEV, per germline (reference sequence). DNA for the CDR3: TGTGCCAGCAGTTTACACCGGACTAGCGGGGGTCGGGAGCAGTACTTC. Amino acid sequence: CASSLHRTSGGREQYF.

The chain links TRBV7-2 to TRBJ1-1; 9 nucleotides line up with TRBD1. The ends lost 2 bases at V and 2 bases at J; junction bases unmatched: 9. This CDR3 contains 17 residues. Germline lookup yields CDR1 SGHTA and CDR2 FQGNSA. The CDR3 DNA sequence: TGTGCCAGCAGCTTAACGATACAGGGGGCGTCTAACACTGAAGCTTTCTTT. Protein sequence: CASSLTIQGASNTEAFF.

This rearrangement joins TRBV9 to TRBJ1-1; 9 bases line up with TRBD1. Germline V gene sequence: CDR1 SGDLS, CDR2 YYNGEE. This CDR3 contains 19 residues. With 0 bases clipped from V and 4 bases from J, the junction kept 16 bases outside the gene matches. The CDR3 coding sequence is TGTGCCAGCAGCGTAGCAGACTTTTGGACAGGGGATACGGGCACTGAAGCTTTCTTT. This translates into CASSVADFWTGDTGTEAFF.

The chain's CDR3 is CASSQQQGAGTEAFF. CDR3 sequence (DNA): TGCGCCAGCAGCCAACAACAGGGGGCGGGGACTGAAGCTTTCTTT. The chain recombines TRBV5-1 with TRBJ1-1; 9 bases are a match to TRBD1. V was clipped by 4 bases and J by 5 bases; unmatched bases: 9. The germline V gene encodes CDR1 SGHRS and CDR2 YFSETQ. The CDR3 runs 15 residues.

This clone was observed a single time. This chain connects TRBV2 to TRBJ2-3; 10 bases are shared with TRBD1. Per germline, CDR1 SNHLY and CDR2 FYNNEI. The CDR3 runs 16 residues. V lost 6 bases and J lost 1; bases outside the gene matches: 7. The CDR3: CASRKTGGKGTDTQYF. In nucleotides, the CDR3 is TGTGCCAGCAGGAAGACAGGGGGCAAGGGCACAGATACGCAGTATTTT.

V and J are TRBV2 and TRBJ2-7, with a possible D match to TRBD1 (6 bases). Looked up from germline, CDR1 is SNHLY and CDR2 is FYNNEI. V lost 4 bases, J lost 3 bases, and 13 bases lay in between. The CDR3 contains 14 residues. In DNA, the CDR3 is TGTGCCAGCAGTGTACTGGGGGCCTACTACGAGCAGTACTTC. Translating gives CASSVLGAYYEQYF.

V and J are TRBV7-8 and TRBJ1-1; D not certain. The CDR3 loop spans 13 amino acids. V was pared by 0 bases and J by 8 bases, with 10 bases between. CDR1 and CDR2 (germline): SGHVS, FQNEAQ. In nucleotides, the CDR3 is TGTGCCAGCAGCTTAGCTGGCACCAGAGAAGCTTTCTTT. Protein product: CASSLAGTREAFF.

The chain carries TRBV5-1 and TRBJ2-3, with 7 bases that match TRBD2. Germline V gene data show CDR1 as SGHRS and CDR2 as YFSETQ. The CDR3 has 15 amino acids. The V segment lost 0 bases and the J segment 1 base; nucleotides outside the gene matches: 2. CDR3 bases: TGCGCCAGCAGCTTGGCCCTAGCGGGCACAGATACGCAGTATTTT. Translated: CASSLALAGTDTQYF.

The chain links TRBV16 to TRBJ1-5; D possibly corresponds to TRBD1 (6 bases). CDR1 KGHSY and CDR2 FQNENV come from the germline V gene. The CDR3 spans 15 residues. The ends were cut back, 4 bases at V and 1 base at J, with 11 bases in the middle. CDR3 sequence: CASSRRGLSNQPQHF. The CDR3 coding sequence is TGTGCCAGCAGCCGCAGGGGTTTAAGCAATCAGCCCCAGCATTTT.

This chain joins TRBV11-3 and TRBJ1-6, with TRBD1 identical over 8 bases. V shed 2 bases, J shed 9 bases, and the junction held 9 bases outside the gene matches. Germline CDR1 SGHNT, CDR2 YENEEA. The CDR3 is made up of 16 amino acids. The CDR3 protein is CASSLTSGTGSSPLHF. The CDR3 DNA follows: TGTGCCAGCAGCTTAACCTCCGGGACAGGATCTTCACCCCTCCACTTT.

J is TRBJ2-1 and V is TRBV29-1, with TRBD1 identical over 9 bases. Unmatched junction bases numbered 10, after V lost 7 bases and J lost 3 bases. Germline CDR1 and CDR2: SQVTM and ANQGSEA. The CDR3 consists of 15 residues. The CDR3 sequence: CSASPGTGIYNEQFF. The CDR3 DNA is TGCAGCGCTTCCCCCGGGACAGGGATCTACAATGAGCAGTTCTTC.

The chain links TRBV11-3 to TRBJ2-7, with 7 bases that match TRBD1. The V gene's germline CDR1 is SGHNT and CDR2 YENEEA. The CDR3 loop spans 16 amino acids. V dropped 5 bases and J dropped 0; count of bases not matched to a gene: 10. CDR3 DNA sequence: TGTGCCAGCAGCCTCCGGCCGACAGGGAACTCCTACGAGCAGTACTTC. It yields the protein CASSLRPTGNSYEQYF.

This clone has only a few counts. The chain combines TRBV10-1 with TRBJ2-7; tentatively, D is TRBD2 (5 bases). Trimming took 4 bases from V and 1 from J, leaving 8 bases between them. CDR1 is WNHNN and CDR2 is SYGVQD in the germline V gene (reference sequence). The CDR3 extends over 13 amino acids. CDR3 region: CASSGSGSYEQYF. The CDR3 coding sequence is TGCGCCAGCAGTGGGAGCGGTTCCTACGAGCAGTACTTC.

The rearrangement joins TRBV4-1 to TRBJ2-1; 9 bases align to TRBD2. This CDR3 has 18 residues. Trimming at V came to 0 bases and at J to 6 bases, leaving 12 bases not matched to a gene. Germline CDR1 reads MGHRA; CDR2 reads YSYEKL. Here the CDR3 reads CASSQEPGTSSFPNEQFF. The CDR3 nucleotides are TGCGCCAGCAGCCAAGAACCCGGGACTAGCTCCTTCCCCAATGAGCAGTTCTTC.

This clone was counted a single time. The chain has TRBV4-1 and TRBJ1-6; the match to TRBD1 covers 9 bases. The length of the CDR3 is 17 residues. In germline, CDR1 is MGHRA, CDR2 YSYEKL. Germline trimming cut 3 bases from V and 7 bases from J; bases unmatched to any gene: 10. CDR3 sequence (DNA): TGCGCCAGCAGCCAGTCCGGGACAGGGATTTTAAATTCACCCCTCCACTTT. Translation: CASSQSGTGILNSPLHF.

This clone was counted only a few times. The chain carries TRBV6-4 and TRBJ2-6; no clear D. Between the trimmed V and J ends, which lost 3 bases and 0 bases, there was a span of 9 bases. The length of the CDR3 is 16 residues. Germline V CDR1 and CDR2: MRHNA, SNTAGT. In nucleotides, the CDR3 is TGTGCCAGCAGTGAACTTCCCGCCTCTGGGGCCAACGTCCTGACTTTC. Encoded protein: CASSELPASGANVLTF.

The V and J genes are TRBV19 and TRBJ2-7; D possibly corresponds to TRBD2 (6 bases). V was clipped by 1 base and J by 5 bases, with 18 bases between them. CDR1 is LNHDA, CDR2 SQIVND, per germline (reference sequence). CDR3 length: 16 residues. The CDR3 region is CASSIGSRGSLDEQYF. As DNA, the CDR3 is TGTGCCAGTAGTATAGGCTCCCGGGGGAGTCTAGACGAGCAGTACTTC.

The CDR3 nucleotides are TGCGCCAGCAGTGAGCCGGTAACCTCCTACAATGAGCAGTTCTTC. This sequence encodes CASSEPVTSYNEQFF. The genes are TRBV10-2 and TRBJ2-1; no definite D call. The germline V gene encodes CDR1 WSHSY and CDR2 SAAADI. The CDR3 is 15 amino acids. Trimming shortened V by 2 bases and J by 0 bases, and 8 bases separated the two germline ends.

J is TRBJ1-6 and V is TRBV9, with 9 bases fitting TRBD1. The germline V gene has CDR1 SGDLS and CDR2 YYNGEE. This CDR3 contains 15 residues. V lost 3 bases and J lost 7; bases outside the gene matches: 5. The CDR3 nucleotides are TGTGCCAGCAGCGAGACCGGGACAGGGAATTCACCCCTCCACTTT. Protein sequence: CASSETGTGNSPLHF.

The chain joins TRBV4-1 to TRBJ1-4; 7 bases are a match to TRBD1. The CDR3 totals 17 residues. Germline CDR1 reads MGHRA; CDR2 reads YSYEKL. Germline trimming cut 5 bases from V and 6 bases from J; bases unmatched to any gene: 15. CDR3 protein: CASSARPGQPFYEKLFF. DNA of the CDR3: TGCGCCAGCAGCGCACGGCCGGGACAGCCGTTTTATGAAAAACTGTTTTTT.